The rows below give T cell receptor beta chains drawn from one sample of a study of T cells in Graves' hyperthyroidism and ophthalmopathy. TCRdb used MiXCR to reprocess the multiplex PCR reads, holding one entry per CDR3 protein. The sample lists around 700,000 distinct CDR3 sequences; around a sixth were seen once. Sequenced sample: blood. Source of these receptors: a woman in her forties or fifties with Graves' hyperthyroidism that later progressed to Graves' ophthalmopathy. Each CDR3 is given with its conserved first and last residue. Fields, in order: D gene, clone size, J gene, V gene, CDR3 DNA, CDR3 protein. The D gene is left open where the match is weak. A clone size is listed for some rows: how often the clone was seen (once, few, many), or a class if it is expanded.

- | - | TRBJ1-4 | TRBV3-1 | TGTGCCAGCGGCAGGGGAAATGAAAAACTGTTTTTT | CASGRGNEKLFF
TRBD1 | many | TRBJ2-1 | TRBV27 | TGTGCCAGCAGTAGGGGACAGCCCCTTGGCAATGAGCAGTTCTTC | CASSRGQPLGNEQFF
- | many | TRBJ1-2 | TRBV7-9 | TGTGCCAGCACTGCCCGAGGAGGGGCAGACTATGGCTACACCTTC | CASTARGGADYGYTF
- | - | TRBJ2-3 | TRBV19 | TGTGCCAGTAGTATTTCAGATACGCAGTATTTT | CASSISDTQYF
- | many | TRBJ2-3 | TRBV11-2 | TGTGCCAGCAGCCCGGGCTGGGGGCCGGCAGATACGCAGTATTTT | CASSPGWGPADTQYF
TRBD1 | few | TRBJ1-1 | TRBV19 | TGTGCCAGTAGTATAGGTGGACAGGTGAACACTGAAGCTTTCTTT | CASSIGGQVNTEAFF
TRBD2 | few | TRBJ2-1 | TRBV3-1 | TGTGCCAGCAGCCCATCGGGGGCAGCGGGGGGTAGGGATGAGCAGTTCTTC | CASSPSGAAGGRDEQFF
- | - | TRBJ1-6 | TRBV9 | TGTGCCAGCAGCACAAGACAGACCTATAATTCACCCCTCCACTTT | CASSTRQTYNSPLHF
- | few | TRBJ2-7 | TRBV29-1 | TGCAGCGTTGAAGAAACAACCTCCTACGAGCAGTACTTC | CSVEETTSYEQYF
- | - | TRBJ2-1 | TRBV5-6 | TGTGCCAGCAGCGGGGACCCCTTTCCTTACAATGAGCAGTTCTTC | CASSGDPFPYNEQFF
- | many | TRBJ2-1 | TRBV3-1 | TGTGCCAGCAGCCAACATGAGAGCCCCTACAATGAGCAGTTCTTC | CASSQHESPYNEQFF
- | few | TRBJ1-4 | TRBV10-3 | TGTGCCATCAGTGAGTCTGGACAGCGTAATGAAAAACTGTTTTTT | CAISESGQRNEKLFF
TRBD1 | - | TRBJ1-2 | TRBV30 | TGTGCCTGGAGTTCCGGGACAGGGGGGGAAGGCTACACCTTC | CAWSSGTGGEGYTF
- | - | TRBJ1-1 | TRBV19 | TGTGCCAGTAGTATAGGACCCATGAACACTGAAGCTTTCTTT | CASSIGPMNTEAFF
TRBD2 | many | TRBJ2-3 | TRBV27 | TGTGCCAGCAGTTTATGGACTAGCGGGGGTGCTGATACGCAGTATTTT | CASSLWTSGGADTQYF
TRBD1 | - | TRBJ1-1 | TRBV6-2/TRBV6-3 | TGTGCCAGCAGTGCAAGGACAGGGGGCAGTCTGGCTTTCTTT | CASSARTGGSLAFF
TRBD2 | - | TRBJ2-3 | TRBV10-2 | TGCGCCAGCAGTGAATCTAGCGGACCTAGCACAGATACGCAGTATTTT | CASSESSGPSTDTQYF
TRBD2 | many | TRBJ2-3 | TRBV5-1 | TGCGCCAGCAGCCAGGGCCGCGGGGGGGCCTCAGATACGCAGTATTTT | CASSQGRGGASDTQYF
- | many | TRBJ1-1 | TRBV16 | TGTGCCAGCAGCCAATCGGGAGGGTTGAACACTGAAGCTTTCTTT | CASSQSGGLNTEAFF
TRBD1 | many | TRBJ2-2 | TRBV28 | TGTGCCAGCATTGGGGACAGGGACACCGGGGAGCTGTTTTTT | CASIGDRDTGELFF
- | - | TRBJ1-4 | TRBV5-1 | TGCGCCAGCAGCTCGACGGGGGCAGGGGTTGAAAAACTGTTTTTT | CASSSTGAGVEKLFF
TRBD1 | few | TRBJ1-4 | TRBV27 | TGTGCCAGCAGTACCCAGGACAGGGGAGCGAGTGAAAAACTGTTTTTT | CASSTQDRGASEKLFF
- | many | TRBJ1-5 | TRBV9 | TGTGCCAGCAGCCAGACAGGATTAAATCAGCCCCAGCATTTT | CASSQTGLNQPQHF
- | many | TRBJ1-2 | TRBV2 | TGTGCCAGCAGTCTCGTAGACCTCGTCACCTATGGCTACACCTTC | CASSLVDLVTYGYTF
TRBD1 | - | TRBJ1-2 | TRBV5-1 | TGCGCCAGCAACCGTTACACGGGACAGGGGGAAAATGGCTACACCTTC | CASNRYTGQGENGYTF
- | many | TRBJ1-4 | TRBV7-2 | TGTGCCAGCAGCGCGACTGGGGAGCGTAATGAAAAACTGTTTTTT | CASSATGERNEKLFF
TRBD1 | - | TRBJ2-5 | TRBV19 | TGTGCCAGTAGAAAGCAGGGGGCAGGAGAGACCCAGTACTTC | CASRKQGAGETQYF
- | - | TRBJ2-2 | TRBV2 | TGTGCCAGCAGATACAGGGCCCTCATTGGGACCGGGGAGCTGTTTTTT | CASRYRALIGTGELFF
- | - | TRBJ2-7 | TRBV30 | TGTGCCTGGAGACTTCGCAGTTACGAGCAGTACTTC | CAWRLRSYEQYF
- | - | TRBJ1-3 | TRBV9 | TGTGCCAGCAGCCCATTCTCGGCACTGACCTCTGGAAACACCATATATTTT | CASSPFSALTSGNTIYF
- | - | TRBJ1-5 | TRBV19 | TGTGCCAGTAGCATCGGACAGACCTACACTCAGCCCCAGCATTTT | CASSIGQTYTQPQHF
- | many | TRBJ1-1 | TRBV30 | TGTGCCTGGAACACCCTGGGTCAAGAAGCTTTCTTT | CAWNTLGQEAFF
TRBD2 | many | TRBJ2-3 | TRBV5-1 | TGCGCCAGCACCCCCGGGGGATCTAGCGGGGATACGCAGTATTTT | CASTPGGSSGDTQYF
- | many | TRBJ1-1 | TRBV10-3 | TGTGCCATCAGCGGGCAGGGGAACACTGAAGCTTTCTTT | CAISGQGNTEAFF
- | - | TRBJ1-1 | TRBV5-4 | TGTGCCAGCAGCTTCATGCAAGGGACTGAAGCTTTCTTT | CASSFMQGTEAFF
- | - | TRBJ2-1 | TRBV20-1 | TGCAGTGCTAGATCGGGGAGGACGGTTGAGCAGTTCTTC | CSARSGRTVEQFF
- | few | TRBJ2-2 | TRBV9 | TGTGCCAGCAGGGCCGGGACAACGAACACCGGGGAGCTGTTTTTT | CASRAGTTNTGELFF
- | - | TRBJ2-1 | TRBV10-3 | TGTGCCATCAGTACAAACCCCACTGGGGCTGAGCAGTTCTTC | CAISTNPTGAEQFF
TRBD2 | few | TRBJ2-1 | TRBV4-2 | TGTGCCAGCAGCCAAGATTTAGCGGGGGGGGTCTACAATGAGCAGTTCTTC | CASSQDLAGGVYNEQFF
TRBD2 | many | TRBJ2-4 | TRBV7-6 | TGTGCCAGCAGCTTTGGGACTAGCGGGGCGGACATTCAGTACTTC | CASSFGTSGADIQYF
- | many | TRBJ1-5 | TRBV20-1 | TGCAGTGCTAGAGTCGGGGGGTATGGTGGGCCCCAGCATTTT | CSARVGGYGGPQHF
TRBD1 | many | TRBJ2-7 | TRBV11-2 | TGTGCCAGCAGCCCGCAGGGGGCGAAAGACGAGCAGTACTTC | CASSPQGAKDEQYF
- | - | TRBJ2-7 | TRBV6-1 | TGTGCCAGCAGAGCGGCAGTCGGCTCCTACGAGCAGTACTTC | CASRAAVGSYEQYF
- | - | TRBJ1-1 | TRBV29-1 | TGCACGGTGGGAGGGGAGTCGTTCTCGAACACTGAAGCTTTCTTT | CTVGGESFSNTEAFF
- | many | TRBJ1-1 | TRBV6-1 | TGTGCCAGCAGCCGAAACAGGGAAGGGACTGAAGCTTTCTTT | CASSRNREGTEAFF
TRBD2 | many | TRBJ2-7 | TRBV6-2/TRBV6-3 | TGTGCCAGCAGTTACAGCGGGATTACCTACGAGCAGTACTTC | CASSYSGITYEQYF
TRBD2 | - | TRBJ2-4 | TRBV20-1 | TGCAGTGCTCTAGGAGGTAGCGGGGGGACCACCCTGGCCAAAAACATTCAGTACTTC | CSALGGSGGTTLAKNIQYF
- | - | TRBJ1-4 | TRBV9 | TGTGCCAGCAGCGCCGGGACACAGAATGAAAAACTGTTTTTT | CASSAGTQNEKLFF
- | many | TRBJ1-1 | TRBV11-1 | TGTGCCAGCAGCCGGACCTATGAAGCTTTCTTT | CASSRTYEAFF
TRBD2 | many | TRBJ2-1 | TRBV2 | TGTGCCAGCAGTGGGACTAGCGGCGCCGATGGGCAGTTCTTC | CASSGTSGADGQFF
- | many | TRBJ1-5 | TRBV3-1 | TGTGCCAGCAGCGTTTGGGGGAATAGCAATCAGCCCCAGCATTTT | CASSVWGNSNQPQHF
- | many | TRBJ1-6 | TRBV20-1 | TGCAGTGCCCACACAGGGACCCCAAATTCACCCCTCCACTTT | CSAHTGTPNSPLHF
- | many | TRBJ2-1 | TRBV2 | TGTGCCAGCAGTGTCGCAGGGAGCTCCTACAATGAGCAGTTCTTC | CASSVAGSSYNEQFF
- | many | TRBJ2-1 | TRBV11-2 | TGTGCCAGCAGCTTAGATATCGATGAGCAGTTCTTC | CASSLDIDEQFF
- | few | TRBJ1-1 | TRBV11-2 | TGTGCCAGCAGCTTATTCTCTGAAGCTTTCTTT | CASSLFSEAFF
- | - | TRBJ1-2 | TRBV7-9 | TGTGCCAGCAGCTTAGCCGGGGCAGGCCCGCAAGGCTACACCTTC | CASSLAGAGPQGYTF
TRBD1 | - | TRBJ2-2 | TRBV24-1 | TGTGCCACCAGACCGGGACAGGGAATAGCCGGGGAGCTGTTTTTT | CATRPGQGIAGELFF